Shown below are 12 T cell receptor beta chains from a single sample sequenced in a study of Ad26.COV2.S vaccination and SARS-CoV-2 variants. The table came from immunoSEQ multiplex PCR; TCRdb's copy has only in-frame clones and leaves some out. The data contain about 440,000 clones, approximately 90% of them seen just once; the ten biggest clones take up around 13%. Sample treatment: 15 to 20 received Ad26.COV2.S at low or high dose, single or two shots; about five received placebo; per-sample allocation not given. Sampling took place 63 days after the first vaccine or placebo injection. The input for sequencing was peripheral blood, taken in a trial of Ad26.COV2.S vaccine versus placebo. The receptors were sampled from a person aged 18 to 59 who received the Ad26.COV2.S COVID-19 vaccine or a placebo.

The chain carries TRBV2 and TRBJ2-3; 9 bases fit TRBD1. V was clipped by 6 bases and J by 3 bases; unmatched bases: 4. The CDR3 is 14 residues long. Germline values: CDR1 SNHLY, CDR2 FYNNEI. Here the CDR3 DNA reads TGTGCCAGCAGCTTACAGGGGGCTACAGATACGCAGTATTTT. Protein sequence: CASSLQGATDTQYF.

This clone has just a few counts. The V call is TRBV28, the J call TRBJ1-3, with 8 bases aligning to TRBD1. Trimming at V came to 5 bases and at J to 5 bases, leaving 8 bases not matched to a gene. This CDR3 has 15 residues. The V gene's germline CDR1 is MDHEN and CDR2 SYDVKM. CDR3 sequence reads: CASSPGTGVRNTIYF. In DNA, the CDR3 is TGTGCCAGCAGTCCGGGGACAGGTGTGCGAAACACCATATATTTT.

This clone showed up just once. The chain couples TRBV28 to TRBJ2-5; the match to TRBD1 covers 8 bases. The CDR3 totals 12 residues. V was pared by 6 bases and J by 9 bases, with 6 bases of the junction left unmatched. Germline-derived CDR1 and CDR2 are MDHEN and SYDVKM. The chain's CDR3 is CASSRDRLAQYF. The CDR3 region has the DNA TGTGCCAGCAGCAGGGACAGGCTGGCCCAGTACTTC.

The chain joins TRBV28 to TRBJ1-5; tentative D call: TRBD1 (5 bases). Germline V gene data show CDR1 as MDHEN and CDR2 as SYDVKM. The CDR3 consists of 14 residues. V gave up 6 bases and J gave up 0 bases, with 9 bases separating them. CDR3 nucleotide sequence: TGTGCCAGCAGAACCCAGGGTAGCAATCAGCCCCAGCATTTT. Residues: CASRTQGSNQPQHF.

The chain couples TRBV19 to TRBJ2-2; D tentatively reads TRBD1 or TRBD2 (6 bases each). CDR1 is LNHDA and CDR2 is SQIVND in the germline V gene (reference sequence). The CDR3 totals 16 residues. V dropped 0 bases and J dropped 3 bases, with 11 bases sitting between them. CDR3 DNA: TGTGCCAGTAGTATAGATCCAGGGGACTACACCGGGGAGCTGTTTTTT. This translates into CASSIDPGDYTGELFF.

The chain is built from TRBV28 and TRBJ2-1, with TRBD2 matching 11 bases. Looked up from germline, CDR1 is MDHEN and CDR2 is SYDVKM. V lost 5 bases and J lost 8; bases outside the gene matches: 8. The CDR3 has 15 amino acids. CDR3 loop: CASSNRLAGQDEQFF. The CDR3, as DNA: TGTGCCAGCAGTAATAGACTAGCGGGACAGGATGAGCAGTTCTTC.

The J gene is TRBJ2-2, the V gene TRBV7-8; weak D call: TRBD1 (6 bases). Germline values: CDR1 SGHVS, CDR2 FQNEAQ. Between the trimmed V and J ends, which lost 4 bases and 1 base, there was a span of 10 bases. The CDR3 is 15 residues long. DNA of the CDR3: TGTGCCAGCAGCTCCGGGACATTGAACACCGGGGAGCTGTTTTTT. Translated, it gives CASSSGTLNTGELFF.

V usage is TRBV12-3 or TRBV12-4 and J usage is TRBJ2-7; D assignment may be TRBD1 or TRBD2 (5 bases each). V lost 5 bases and J lost 3, with 11 bases in between. The CDR3 covers 13 residues. The CDR3 is CASSRGPRYEQYF. DNA of the CDR3: TGTGCCAGCAGTCGGGGCCCACGCTACGAGCAGTACTTC.

V usage is TRBV27 and J usage is TRBJ2-3; D unclear. The CDR3 is 13 amino acids. Germline V gives CDR1 MNHEY, CDR2 SMNVEV (reference sequence). V dropped 4 bases and J dropped 6 bases, with 11 bases sitting between them. DNA for the CDR3: TGTGCCAGCAGTTCTAAGGTTAGGGATACGCAGTATTTT. Its translation: CASSSKVRDTQYF.

The chain joins TRBV12-3 or TRBV12-4 to TRBJ1-5; D not certain. V was cut by 9 bases and J by 2 bases, with 11 bases left in between. The CDR3 loop spans 13 amino acids. In nucleotides, the CDR3 is TGTGCCAGTCAGGCCAGGCGCAATCAGCCCCAGCATTTT. It translates to CASQARRNQPQHF.

The rearrangement joins TRBV6-2 or TRBV6-3 to TRBJ2-5; 9 nucleotides align to TRBD2. Trimming cost V 1 base and J 1 base; bases outside gene matches: 10. This CDR3 spans 18 amino acids. CDR1 MNHEY and CDR2 SVGEGT come from the germline V gene. The CDR3 protein is CASSYWQGTSRTQETQYF. CDR3 DNA sequence: TGTGCCAGCAGTTACTGGCAAGGGACTAGCAGAACCCAAGAGACCCAGTACTTC.

This chain links TRBV18 with TRBJ1-3; D not resolved. The CDR3 totals 15 residues. The V gene's germline CDR1 is KGHSH and CDR2 LQKENI. Trimming removed 4 bases from V and 0 bases from J, with 10 bases in between. The CDR3 region is CASSRKPGSGNTIYF. For the CDR3, the DNA is TGTGCCAGCTCACGGAAACCCGGCTCTGGAAACACCATATATTTT.